These 15 T cell receptor beta chains came from one sample sequenced in a study of blood T cell repertoires in COVID-19. Assay used: immunoSEQ multiplex PCR; TCRdb lists only in-frame clones, some missing. The sample lists some 230,000 clones; roughly four fifths were seen once. Sequencing was carried out using PBMCs or T cells enriched from blood (not recorded which). Every receptor here comes from a woman aged 40 to 50 with acute COVID-19.

The chain carries TRBV7-3 and TRBJ1-2; 11 positions agree with TRBD1. In germline, CDR1 is SGHTA, CDR2 FQGTGA. The CDR3 contains 15 residues. V was clipped by 4 bases and J by 7 bases; unmatched bases: 8. The CDR3 DNA reads as TGTGCCAGCAGCTCCCGGACAGGGGGCGAAAGTGGCTACACCTTC. Protein: CASSSRTGGESGYTF.

Comment on this clone: Different DNA sequences within this sample yield the same CDR3. The gene calls are TRBV4-2 and TRBJ1-1, with D maybe TRBD1 (6 bases). The CDR3 spans 14 residues. Germline CDR1 is LGHNA and CDR2 is YNFKEQ. V lost 2 bases, J lost 6 bases, and 13 bases lay in between. The CDR3: CASSQPRGRAEAFF. For the CDR3, the DNA is TGTGCCAGCAGCCAACCCAGGGGTAGGGCTGAAGCTTTCTTT.

V and J are TRBV2 and TRBJ1-2; a weak D match, TRBD1 (6 bases). V gave up 1 base and J gave up 5 bases, with 11 bases separating them. The CDR3 spans 14 residues. Germline V gives CDR1 SNHLY, CDR2 FYNNEI. The CDR3 DNA follows: TGTGCCAGCAGTGAAGATACAGGGCTTTATGGCTACACCTTC. Translating it yields CASSEDTGLYGYTF.

CDR3 in amino acids: CASSLGVGEQYF. CDR3 DNA: TGTGCCAGCTCTCTCGGGGTCGGCGAGCAGTACTTC. The chain couples TRBV6-5 to TRBJ2-7; D is perhaps TRBD2 (5 bases). Germline V CDR1 and CDR2: MNHEY, SVGAGI. The ends were cut back, 8 bases at V and 6 bases at J, with 14 bases in the middle. This CDR3 region has 12 residues.

The gene calls are TRBV3-1 (or the pseudogene TRBV3-2) and TRBJ1-5, with 7 bases fitting TRBD1. J was trimmed by 13 bases and V by 2 bases; bases with no gene match: 8. Germline loops: CDR1 LGHDT, CDR2 YNNKEL (reference sequence). The CDR3 sequence is 13 residues long. DNA for the CDR3: TGTGCCAGCAGCCAATCGACAGAGGGGGCTCAGCATTTT. This codes for CASSQSTEGAQHF.

The J gene is TRBJ2-7, the V gene TRBV4-2; TRBD1 matches at 9 bases. The V gene end was trimmed by 4 bases and the J gene end by 0 bases; junction bases not matched to a gene: 4. This CDR3 region has 15 residues. Germline CDR1 and CDR2: LGHNA and YNFKEQ. In nucleotides, the CDR3 is TGTGCCAGCAGCCGGGGGACAGGGCTCTCCTACGAGCAGTACTTC. Protein: CASSRGTGLSYEQYF.

The sample holds many counts of this clone. V and J are TRBV2 and TRBJ1-1, with D uncertain. The V end was cut by 7 bases, the J end by 1 base, with 10 bases between. The CDR3 totals 13 residues. Germline assignment: CDR1 SNHLY and CDR2 FYNNEI. CDR3 sequence (DNA): TGTGCCAGCACCCTAGGTGAGAACACTGAAGCTTTCTTT. Its translation is CASTLGENTEAFF.

This chain links TRBV7-8 with TRBJ2-2; 7 bases fit TRBD1. The CDR3 consists of 15 residues. J lost 2 bases, V lost 6 bases, and 6 bases had no gene match. Germline lookup yields CDR1 SGHVS and CDR2 FQNEAQ. The CDR3 reads CASRAPGGNTGELFF. CDR3 nucleotides: TGTGCCAGCAGAGCGCCAGGGGGTAACACCGGGGAGCTGTTTTTT.

The rearrangement uses TRBV6-2 or TRBV6-3 and TRBJ1-6; possible D gene TRBD1, 6 bases. Trimming cost V 2 bases and J 9 bases, with 14 bases left between them. The length of the CDR3 is 15 residues. Germline V CDR1 and CDR2: MNHEY, SVGEGT. CDR3 sequence: CASSYPGALSSPLHF. The CDR3 DNA reads TGTGCCAGCAGTTACCCAGGGGCCCTGAGTTCACCCCTCCACTTT.

The rearrangement uses TRBV7-2 and TRBJ2-1; 13 bases line up with TRBD2. The V gene's germline CDR1 is SGHTA and CDR2 FQGNSA. The V segment lost 6 bases and the J segment 2 bases; nucleotides outside the gene matches: 4. This CDR3 contains 16 residues. For the CDR3, the DNA is TGTGCCAGCAGTTTCACTAGCGGGGGGGCCTACAATGAGCAGTTCTTC. Translated, it gives CASSFTSGGAYNEQFF.

This clone was observed a few times. The chain employs TRBV19 and TRBJ1-6; D is perhaps TRBD1 (5 bases). The germline V gene has CDR1 LNHDA and CDR2 SQIVND (reference sequence). V was trimmed by 10 bases and J by 6 bases, leaving 16 bases between them. CDR3 length: 14 residues. The DNA of the CDR3 is TGTGCCACAAAGACCGGGACTTTTAATTCACCCCTCCACTTT. Its protein is CATKTGTFNSPLHF.

V usage is TRBV18 and J usage is TRBJ1-4, with D uncertain. Germline V lookup: CDR1 KGHSH, CDR2 LQKENI. The V end was cut by 3 bases, the J end by 1 base, with 9 bases between. This CDR3 spans 15 amino acids. The CDR3 DNA sequence: TGTGCCAGCTCACCCTTGGAGGGAACTAATGAAAAACTGTTTTTT. Encoded protein: CASSPLEGTNEKLFF.

This clone was recorded once. V gene TRBV7-2 combines with J gene TRBJ1-4; D is undetermined. Trimming pared 2 bases from V and 7 bases from J, leaving 14 bases between. There are 15 residues in the CDR3. CDR1 and CDR2 from the germline V gene are SGHTA and FQGNSA. The chain's CDR3 is CASSLMGRASEKLFF. The CDR3 coding sequence is TGTGCCAGCAGCTTAATGGGGAGGGCGAGTGAAAAACTGTTTTTT.

The chain uses TRBV5-4 and TRBJ2-3; 7 positions match TRBD2. Germline V lookup: CDR1 SGHNT, CDR2 YYREEE (reference sequence). V lost 6 bases and J lost 2; bases outside the gene matches: 6. The CDR3 spans 14 residues. This CDR3 reads CASMPGLYTDTQYF. CDR3 coding DNA: TGTGCCAGCATGCCGGGACTATACACAGATACGCAGTATTTT.

The chain recombines TRBV2 with TRBJ2-1; D possibly corresponds to TRBD1 (5 bases). This CDR3 region has 16 residues. With 4 bases removed from V and 0 bases from J, the gap between germline ends came to 13 bases. Looked up from germline, CDR1 is SNHLY and CDR2 is FYNNEI. CDR3 DNA sequence: TGTGCCAGCAGTGGGGTCAGGGCCAGCTCCTACAATGAGCAGTTCTTC. Amino acid sequence: CASSGVRASSYNEQFF.